The clone carrying this T cell receptor beta chain was counted a single time. As handled by the study authors: Amplification with reference gene primers provided the estimates of nucleated cell counts. The assay was immunoSEQ multiplex PCR, and TCRdb's table has in-frame clones only and misses some. That table is the source of V, J and clone size, and D and trimming were worked out from the DNA. The data show under 55,000 clones, around 79% seen once. J was trimmed by 0 bases and V by 3 bases; bases with no gene match: 5. The CDR3 runs 16 residues. Per the germline V gene, CDR1 is MRHNA and CDR2 is SNTAGT. These data originate in a study of blood T cell repertoires in COVID-19. Study at large: Samples came from the United States, Italy and Spain, spanning acute and convalescent COVID-19. In each case, the material was cDNA or gDNA derived from T cells, B-cell-depleted T cells, or PBMCs.

The rearrangement joins TRBV6-4 to TRBJ1-5, with TRBD1 identical over 7 bases. This clonotype originated in an older man with acute or convalescent COVID-19. Material: peripheral blood. This CDR3 reads CASSEGQVYSNQPQHF. CDR3 sequence (DNA): TGTGCCAGCAGTGAAGGACAGGTTTATAGCAATCAGCCCCAGCATTTT.